The 2 T cell receptor beta chains given below trace back to one sample, sequenced in a study of T cell repertoires in cytomegalovirus infection. One entry per CDR3 protein, called by TCRdb with MiXCR from the reads. Altogether 250,000 to 300,000 distinct CDR3 sequences are present, 20% to 30% being singletons, with the ten largest covering approximately 15%. The sample consisted of PBMCs. The receptors stem from a human donor in good health (CMV status not recorded). Some clones in this sample may be carry-over from other donors' samples.

This clonotype showed up many times. The chain carries TRBV12-3 or TRBV12-4 and TRBJ1-1; tentative D call: TRBD1 (5 bases). This CDR3 region has 15 residues. The germline V and J ends were trimmed by 5 bases and 0 bases, with 13 bases remaining between them. CDR3 DNA: TGTGCCAGCAGTGCAGGGCGCCCCATGAACACTGAAGCTTTCTTT. Protein product: CASSAGRPMNTEAFF.

The gene calls are TRBV12-3 or TRBV12-4 and TRBJ2-1; 12 nucleotides line up with TRBD2. The V gene end was trimmed by 0 bases and the J gene end by 12 bases; junction bases not matched to a gene: 9. CDR3 length: 16 amino acids. The CDR3 nucleotides read TGTGCCAGCAGTTTAGCGGGACTAGCGGGCCAGGCCCGGCAGTTCTTC. Translating gives CASSLAGLAGQARQFF.